This record looks at one TCR beta chain sequence and its context. No antigen is known for it. TCRdb reanalysed the reads using MiXCR and keeps one entry per CDR3 protein. The sample holds fewer than 650,000 distinct CDR3 sequences, 35% to 50% seen once. These data are taken from a study of T cell repertoires in cytomegalovirus infection. Notes on the study in general: Individuals carrying CMV plus the relevant HLA were identified by cumulative frequency of public TCR beta families.

The material sequenced was cultured PBMCs, taken from culture after CMV antigen stimulation. The sequence was obtained from a human donor in good health (CMV status not recorded). Some clones in this sample may be carry-over from other donors' samples.

CDR3 in amino acids: CASRPGLAYEQYF. The DNA of the CDR3 is TGTGCCAGCAGGCCGGGACTAGCCTACGAGCAGTACTTC. The V call is TRBV7-2, the J call TRBJ2-7, with TRBD2 matching over 8 bases. This CDR3 has 13 residues. Trimming cost V 6 bases and J 2 bases; bases outside gene matches: 3. In germline, CDR1 is SGHTA, CDR2 FQGNSA.